The 32 T cell receptor beta chains below come from one sample, sequenced in a study of T-cell memory formation after mild COVID-19. TCRdb re-derived calls from the 5' RACE reads in MiXCR, one entry per CDR3 protein. Of approximately 350,000 distinct CDR3 sequences in the sample, around 15% are singletons; the top ten hold 20% to 25%. The sample taken for sequencing was PBMCs or a T cell subset sorted from them (not recorded which). These receptors all come from a man between 18 and 35 years old who had mild COVID-19 (a few samples of this study predate the infection). Cell type and time point are not known.

There are a few counts of this clonotype. The rearrangement uses TRBV11-2 and TRBJ2-3; weak D call: TRBD1 (5 bases). The germline gives CDR1 SGHAT, CDR2 FQNNGV. V lost 4 bases and J lost 0, with 17 bases in between. The CDR3 loop spans 17 amino acids. CDR3 coding DNA: TGTGCCAGCAGCTGGCAGGGCCCAGTTACTAGCACAGATACGCAGTATTTT. It translates to CASSWQGPVTSTDTQYF.

This clonotype has a handful of counts. V is TRBV7-9 and J is TRBJ2-2, with D perhaps given as TRBD1 or TRBD2 (5 bases each). The CDR3 is 14 residues long. V lost 4 bases to trimming and J lost 5 bases, with 11 bases between them. Germline V gene data show CDR1 as SEHNR and CDR2 as FQNEAQ (reference sequence). In DNA form, the CDR3 reads TGTGCCAGCAGCTCCCTGGGGGAAACCGGGGAGCTGTTTTTT. Translating it yields CASSSLGETGELFF.

The chain is built from TRBV4-3 and TRBJ1-5, with D unresolved. The V gene lost 0 bases and the J gene lost 9 bases, with 15 bases spanning the gap. This CDR3 has 15 amino acids. CDR1 is LGHNA, CDR2 YSLEER, per germline. The CDR3 sequence: CASSQEVYGVRPQHF. CDR3 sequence (DNA): TGCGCCAGCAGCCAAGAGGTGTACGGGGTCCGGCCCCAGCATTTT.

DNA for the CDR3: TGTGCCACCTCGTCAGAAGTAGCTAACTATGGCTACACCTTC. Protein: CATSSEVANYGYTF. The chain joins TRBV5-5 to TRBJ1-2; D not certain. The V gene lost 9 bases and the J gene lost 0 bases, with 15 bases spanning the gap. This CDR3 is 14 amino acids long. The V gene's germline CDR1 is SGHKS and CDR2 YYEKEE (reference sequence).

The chain uses TRBV20-1 and TRBJ1-1, with D hard to call. Trimming stripped 6 bases from V and 1 base from J, with 9 bases between. The CDR3 contains 12 residues. CDR1 is DFQATT and CDR2 is SNEGSKA in the germline V gene (reference sequence). The DNA for the CDR3 is TGCAGTGCGCGAAAGGGGAACACTGAAGCTTTCTTT. This encodes CSARKGNTEAFF.

This clonotype was seen more than once but under ten times. The chain joins TRBV10-3 to TRBJ2-5; a weak D match, TRBD1 (5 bases). The CDR3 length is 14 residues. V was clipped by 3 bases and J by 2 bases, with 10 bases between them. Germline lookup yields CDR1 ENHRY and CDR2 SYGVKD. CDR3 loop: CAISDRATQETQYF. The CDR3 region has the DNA TGTGCCATCAGTGACAGGGCTACACAAGAGACCCAGTACTTC.

This clonotype was seen more than once but under ten times. The chain joins TRBV6-2 or TRBV6-3 to TRBJ1-2, with 8 bases lining up with TRBD1. Looked up from germline, CDR1 is MNHEY and CDR2 is SVGEGT. The CDR3 runs 15 residues. With 7 bases clipped from V and 6 bases from J, the junction kept 13 bases outside the gene matches. CDR3 sequence reads: CASTVTQGALNGYTF. In DNA, the CDR3 is TGTGCCAGCACCGTGACTCAGGGGGCGCTTAATGGCTACACCTTC.

The rearrangement links TRBV10-3 to TRBJ2-3; 12 positions agree with TRBD2. CDR1 is ENHRY and CDR2 is SYGVKD in the germline V gene. Trimming at V came to 3 bases and at J to 1 base, leaving 8 bases not matched to a gene. This CDR3 has 18 residues. The CDR3 sequence is CAISDASGGAGRTDTQYF. The CDR3 coding sequence is TGTGCCATCAGTGATGCTAGCGGGGGGGCAGGGCGCACAGATACGCAGTATTTT.

V gene TRBV12-3 or TRBV12-4 combines with J gene TRBJ2-5, with TRBD2 matching 11 bases. V shed 10 bases, J shed 4 bases, and the junction held 8 bases outside the gene matches. CDR3 length: 14 residues. The CDR3 DNA reads TGTGCCACCTCCTTAGCGGGGGGGTCAGAGACCCAGTACTTC. This codes for CATSLAGGSETQYF.

This clonotype was seen at least ten times. The chain couples TRBV6-1 to TRBJ2-3; 9 bases are shared with TRBD2. Germline trimming cut 5 bases from V and 2 bases from J; bases unmatched to any gene: 5. Looked up from germline, CDR1 is MNHNS and CDR2 is SASEGT. The CDR3 covers 15 residues. As DNA, the CDR3 is TGTGCCAGCAGTATAGCGGGGGCCTTCACAGATACGCAGTATTTT. Translation: CASSIAGAFTDTQYF.

This clonotype has only a few counts. The chain links TRBV14 to TRBJ1-2; 9 bases align to TRBD1. V shed 6 bases, J shed 0 bases, and the junction held 17 bases outside the gene matches. There are 19 residues in the CDR3. CDR1 and CDR2 from the germline V gene are SGHDN and FVKESK. The CDR3 loop reads CASSQYLPGQGIANYGYTF. DNA for the CDR3: TGTGCCAGCAGTCAATACCTCCCGGGACAGGGAATAGCTAACTATGGCTACACCTTC.

The chain recombines TRBV7-8 with TRBJ1-6; the match to TRBD1 covers 7 bases. Germline values: CDR1 SGHVS, CDR2 FQNEAQ. The CDR3 consists of 15 residues. The V and J ends lost 5 bases and 7 bases, in that order; junction bases with no gene match: 8. This CDR3 is CASSPMTGRNSPLHF. In DNA, the CDR3 is TGTGCCAGCAGCCCCATGACAGGGAGGAATTCACCCCTCCACTTT.

This clonotype showed up many times. The rearrangement links TRBV7-2 to TRBJ2-6, with 8 bases lining up with TRBD1. V gave up 5 bases and J gave up 2 bases; unmatched junction bases: 5. The CDR3 has 16 residues. CDR1 and CDR2 from the germline V gene are SGHTA and FQGNSA. CDR3 in amino acids: CASSTRTGPGANVLTF. The CDR3 DNA follows: TGTGCCAGCAGCACCCGGACAGGGCCTGGGGCCAACGTCCTGACTTTC.

This clonotype was picked up a small number of times. The chain carries TRBV4-1 and TRBJ2-7, with TRBD1 identical over 7 bases. The CDR3 extends over 16 amino acids. CDR1 and CDR2 (germline): MGHRA, YSYEKL. Trimming cost V 3 bases and J 0 bases; bases outside gene matches: 8. CDR3 amino acids: CASSQVRGSLSYEQYF. The CDR3 DNA follows: TGCGCCAGCAGCCAGGTCAGGGGGTCTCTCTCCTACGAGCAGTACTTC.

This clonotype was seen only a few times. V gene TRBV6-5 combines with J gene TRBJ1-4; 7 bases map to TRBD1. J was trimmed by 3 bases and V by 5 bases; bases with no gene match: 6. The CDR3 has 15 amino acids. Germline loops: CDR1 MNHEY, CDR2 SVGAGI. Here the CDR3 DNA reads TGTGCCAGCAGTCCCAGGACAGGATCTAATGAAAAACTGTTTTTT. The encoded protein is CASSPRTGSNEKLFF.

This chain uses TRBV4-1 with TRBJ2-7; 9 bases fit TRBD1. CDR3 length equals 15 residues. Germline-derived CDR1 and CDR2 are MGHRA and YSYEKL. Trimming at V came to 4 bases and at J to 1 base, leaving 5 bases not matched to a gene. The CDR3 sequence: CASSLGTGSSYEQYV. Written as DNA, the CDR3 is TGCGCCAGCAGCCTCGGGACAGGGAGTTCCTACGAGCAGTACGTC.

This clonotype has a handful of counts. The gene calls are TRBV28 and TRBJ1-1; D may be TRBD1 (6 bases). Germline CDR1 and CDR2: MDHEN and SYDVKM. The CDR3 has 15 amino acids. Trimming removed 2 bases at V and 1 base at J, with 11 bases between. The CDR3 sequence is CASSLNTGRNTEAFF. The CDR3 DNA is TGTGCCAGCAGTTTAAACACAGGGAGGAACACTGAAGCTTTCTTT.

V usage is TRBV11-2 and J usage is TRBJ2-2; D is uncertain. Germline values: CDR1 SGHAT, CDR2 FQNNGV. The CDR3 spans 16 residues. V was cut by 0 bases and J by 8 bases, with 16 bases left in between. The CDR3 loop is CASSLDRRVEMGELFF. The DNA for the CDR3 is TGTGCCAGCAGCTTAGATCGCCGGGTAGAGATGGGGGAGCTGTTTTTT.

V usage is TRBV7-3 and J usage is TRBJ1-1; TRBD1 matches 10 bases. Germline V lookup: CDR1 SGHTA, CDR2 FQGTGA. The CDR3 has 18 amino acids. With 4 bases clipped from V and 0 bases from J, the junction kept 11 bases outside the gene matches. The CDR3 DNA reads as TGTGCCAGCAGCTCAGCACCGGGACAGGGGATCATGAACACTGAAGCTTTCTTT. Its translation: CASSSAPGQGIMNTEAFF.

This clonotype showed up just a few times. This sequence joins TRBV12-3 or TRBV12-4 and TRBJ2-7, with D perhaps matching TRBD1 or TRBD2 (5 bases each). V lost 7 bases, J lost 1 base, and 11 bases lay in between. CDR3 length: 13 amino acids. In DNA form, the CDR3 reads TGTGCCAGCACACGGGACGGATCCTACGAGCAGTACTTC. Amino acids: CASTRDGSYEQYF.

This clonotype was found many times. The J gene is TRBJ2-3, the V gene TRBV27; D uncertain. The CDR3 runs to 14 residues. Germline V CDR1 and CDR2: MNHEY, SMNVEV (reference sequence). V dropped 7 bases and J dropped 0 bases, with 11 bases sitting between them. The CDR3: CASTPLTSTDTQYF. CDR3 coding DNA: TGTGCCAGCACCCCTTTGACTAGCACAGATACGCAGTATTTT.

This clonotype was seen many times. CDR3 amino acids: CASSSSTEAVGNTIYF. The CDR3 bases are TGTGCCAGCAGCTCCAGTACGGAAGCTGTAGGAAACACCATATATTTT. This chain connects TRBV7-9 to TRBJ1-3; the D is unclear. Germline CDR1 reads SEHNR; CDR2 reads FQNEAQ (reference sequence). The V end was cut by 4 bases, the J end by 4 bases, with 17 bases between. The CDR3 sequence is 16 residues long.

This clonotype was seen more than once but under ten times. V is TRBV4-2 and J is TRBJ1-5; 8 nucleotides line up with TRBD1. Germline CDR1 is LGHNA and CDR2 is YNFKEQ. The CDR3 is 15 residues long. Trimming removed 2 bases from V and 0 bases from J; junction bases left unmatched: 0. CDR3 nucleotides: TGTGCCAGCAGCCAACAGGGGGCTAGCAATCAGCCCCAGCATTTT. Residues: CASSQQGASNQPQHF.

The chain recombines TRBV6-5 with TRBJ2-7; 11 nucleotides line up with TRBD2. The ends lost 6 bases at V and 6 bases at J; junction bases unmatched: 10. CDR3 length: 15 amino acids. The V gene's germline CDR1 is MNHEY and CDR2 SVGAGI. CDR3 protein: CASRATTSGKREQYF. CDR3 in DNA: TGTGCCAGCAGGGCGACGACTAGCGGGAAACGCGAGCAGTACTTC.

This CDR3 is CSEGLAYDEQFF. The CDR3 nucleotides read TGCAGCGAGGGCTTAGCGTACGATGAGCAGTTCTTC. This chain links TRBV29-1 with TRBJ2-1, with a possible D match to TRBD2 (5 bases). The length of the CDR3 is 12 residues. The germline gives CDR1 SQVTM, CDR2 ANQGSEA. Trimming pared 7 bases from V and 8 bases from J, leaving 15 bases between.

J is TRBJ1-1 and V is TRBV5-1; TRBD1 aligns across 8 bases. The CDR3 covers 16 residues. Germline V gene data show CDR1 as SGHRS and CDR2 as YFSETQ. V dropped 4 bases and J dropped 4; count of bases not matched to a gene: 12. CDR3 DNA sequence: TGCGCCAGCAGCCCCCAAATTTCAGGGGGCGGCACTGAAGCTTTCTTT. It is translated as CASSPQISGGGTEAFF.

This clonotype showed up many times. The chain uses TRBV7-9 and TRBJ2-1; D gene ambiguous. The CDR3 runs 16 residues. V was shortened by 3 bases and J by 0 bases, with 12 bases between the two germline ends. The germline V gene encodes CDR1 SEHNR and CDR2 FQNEAQ (reference sequence). CDR3 nucleotide sequence: TGTGCCAGCAGCTTGGAGATGACGAGCTCCTACAATGAGCAGTTCTTC. Translating gives CASSLEMTSSYNEQFF.

The rearrangement links TRBV6-5 to TRBJ2-5; 9 nucleotides agree with TRBD2. In germline, CDR1 is MNHEY, CDR2 SVGAGI. With V trimmed by 4 bases and J by 5 bases, 8 bases remained unmatched. The CDR3 covers 15 residues. The CDR3 DNA reads as TGTGCCAGCAGTTGGGGGGCTAGCGGGGCCGAGACCCAGTACTTC. Its translation is CASSWGASGAETQYF.

The rearrangement joins TRBV6-5 to TRBJ2-1, with TRBD2 matching 8 bases. The germline gives CDR1 MNHEY, CDR2 SVGAGI. The CDR3 is 13 amino acids. V shed 5 bases, J shed 9 bases, and the junction held 6 bases outside the gene matches. CDR3 sequence (DNA): TGTGCCAGCAGTAGGGGACTAGTCGGTGAGCAGTTCTTC. Its protein product is CASSRGLVGEQFF.

The chain uses TRBV6-6 and TRBJ2-3; 15 bases fit TRBD2. This CDR3 comprises 14 residues. V shed 2 bases and J 11 bases; nucleotides not matched to a gene: 2. Germline V gene sequence: CDR1 MNHNY, CDR2 SVGAGI (reference sequence). For the CDR3, the DNA is TGTGCCAGCAGTTACGGACTAGCGGGGGGGGAGCAGTATTTT. Translated: CASSYGLAGGEQYF.

There are a few counts of this clonotype. The CDR3: CASSLAEGPSNEQFF. In nucleotides, the CDR3 is TGTGCCAGCAGTCTCGCCGAGGGGCCAAGTAATGAGCAGTTCTTC. This rearrangement joins TRBV27 to TRBJ2-1, with D possibly called TRBD1 or TRBD2 (5 bases each). CDR1 is MNHEY, CDR2 SMNVEV, per germline (reference sequence). Trimming pared 5 bases from V and 7 bases from J, leaving 18 bases between. This CDR3 spans 15 amino acids.

This clonotype was seen repeatedly, ten times or more. The V and J genes are TRBV6-5 and TRBJ1-5; the match to TRBD1 covers 9 bases. The ends lost 5 bases at V and 4 bases at J; junction bases unmatched: 3. The germline V gene has CDR1 MNHEY and CDR2 SVGAGI. This CDR3 contains 14 residues. CDR3 amino acids: CASSRGQGNQPQHF. CDR3 DNA: TGTGCCAGCAGTAGGGGACAGGGTAATCAGCCCCAGCATTTT.